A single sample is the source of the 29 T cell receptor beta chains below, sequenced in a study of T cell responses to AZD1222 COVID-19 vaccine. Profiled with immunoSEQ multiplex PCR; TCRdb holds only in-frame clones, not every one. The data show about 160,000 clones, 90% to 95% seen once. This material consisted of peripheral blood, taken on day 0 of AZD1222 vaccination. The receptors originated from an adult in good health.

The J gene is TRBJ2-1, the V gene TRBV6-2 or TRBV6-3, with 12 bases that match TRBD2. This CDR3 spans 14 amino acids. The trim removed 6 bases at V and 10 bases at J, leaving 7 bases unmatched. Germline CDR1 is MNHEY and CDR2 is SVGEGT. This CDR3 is CASSLAGGPGEQFF. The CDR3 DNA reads TGTGCCAGCAGCCTAGCGGGGGGGCCAGGAGAGCAGTTCTTC.

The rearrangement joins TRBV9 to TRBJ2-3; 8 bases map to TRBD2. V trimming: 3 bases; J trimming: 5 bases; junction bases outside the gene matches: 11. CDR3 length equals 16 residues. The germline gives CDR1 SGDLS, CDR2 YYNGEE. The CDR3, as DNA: TGTGCCAGCAGCGACCCCGTGGGTAGCGGGGAAGATACGCAGTATTTT. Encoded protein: CASSDPVGSGEDTQYF.

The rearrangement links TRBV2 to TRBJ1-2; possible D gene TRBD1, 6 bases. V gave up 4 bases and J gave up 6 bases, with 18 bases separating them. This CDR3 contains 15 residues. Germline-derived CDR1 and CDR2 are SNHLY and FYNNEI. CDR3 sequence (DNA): TGTGCCAGCAGTGGGCAGGGGCCCCGTCTAGATGGCTACACCTTC. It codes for CASSGQGPRLDGYTF.

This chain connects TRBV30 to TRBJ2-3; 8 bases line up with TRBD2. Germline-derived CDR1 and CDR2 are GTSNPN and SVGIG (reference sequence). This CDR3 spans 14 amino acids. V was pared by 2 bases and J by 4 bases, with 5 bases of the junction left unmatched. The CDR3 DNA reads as TGTGCCTGGAGTCGGGGGGGGCGATCAGATACGCAGTATTTT. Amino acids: CAWSRGGRSDTQYF.

The CDR3 bases are TGTGCCAGCAAGCCCTCCGATCTTCACTATGGCTACACCTTC. Translating it yields CASKPSDLHYGYTF. This chain connects TRBV28 to TRBJ1-2; D unclear. CDR3 length: 14 amino acids. The V end was cut by 7 bases, the J end by 3 bases, with 15 bases between. The V gene's germline CDR1 is MDHEN and CDR2 SYDVKM.

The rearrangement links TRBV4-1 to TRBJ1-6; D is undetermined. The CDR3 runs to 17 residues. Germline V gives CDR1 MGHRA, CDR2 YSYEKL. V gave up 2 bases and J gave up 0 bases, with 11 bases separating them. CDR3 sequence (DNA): TGCGCCAGCAGCCAAAAACAAACCCCCTCCTATAATTCACCCCTCCACTTT. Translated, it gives CASSQKQTPSYNSPLHF.

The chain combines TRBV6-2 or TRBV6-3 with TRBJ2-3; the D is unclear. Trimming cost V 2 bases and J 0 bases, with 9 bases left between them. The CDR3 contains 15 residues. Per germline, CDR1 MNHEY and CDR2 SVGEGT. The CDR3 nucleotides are TGTGCCAGCAGTTACGTCGGCTCCAGCACAGATACGCAGTATTTT. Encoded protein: CASSYVGSSTDTQYF.

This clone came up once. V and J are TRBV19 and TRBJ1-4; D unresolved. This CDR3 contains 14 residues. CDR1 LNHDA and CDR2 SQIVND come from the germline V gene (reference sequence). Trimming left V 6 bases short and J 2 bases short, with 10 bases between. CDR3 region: CASSPGETNEKLFF. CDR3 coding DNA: TGTGCCAGTAGCCCTGGTGAGACTAATGAAAAACTGTTTTTT.

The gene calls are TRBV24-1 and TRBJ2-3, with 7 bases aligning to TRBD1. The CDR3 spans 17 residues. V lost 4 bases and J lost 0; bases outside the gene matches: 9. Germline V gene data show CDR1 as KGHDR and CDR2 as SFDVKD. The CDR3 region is CATSETMTGPSTDTQYF. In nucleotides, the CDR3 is TGTGCCACCAGTGAAACTATGACAGGGCCCAGCACAGATACGCAGTATTTT.

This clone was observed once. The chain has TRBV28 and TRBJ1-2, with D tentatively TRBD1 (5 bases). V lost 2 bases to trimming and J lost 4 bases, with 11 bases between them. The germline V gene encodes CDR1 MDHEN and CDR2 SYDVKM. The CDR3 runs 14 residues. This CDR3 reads CASSLPGTAYGYTF. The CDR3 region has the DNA TGTGCCAGCAGTTTACCAGGGACGGCCTATGGCTACACCTTC.

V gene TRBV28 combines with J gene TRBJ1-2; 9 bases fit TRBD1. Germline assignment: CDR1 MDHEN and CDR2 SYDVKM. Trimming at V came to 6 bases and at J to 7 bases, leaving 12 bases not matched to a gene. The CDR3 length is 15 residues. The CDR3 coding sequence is TGTGCCAGCAGCCGAGGACAGGGGCGTGAGAGTGGCTACACCTTC. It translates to CASSRGQGRESGYTF.

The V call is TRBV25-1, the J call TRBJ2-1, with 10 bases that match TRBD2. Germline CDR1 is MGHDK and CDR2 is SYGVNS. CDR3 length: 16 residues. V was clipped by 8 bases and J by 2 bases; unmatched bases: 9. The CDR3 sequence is CASSQSLAGAYNEQFF. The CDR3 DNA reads TGTGCCAGCTCGCAAAGCCTAGCGGGGGCCTACAATGAGCAGTTCTTC.

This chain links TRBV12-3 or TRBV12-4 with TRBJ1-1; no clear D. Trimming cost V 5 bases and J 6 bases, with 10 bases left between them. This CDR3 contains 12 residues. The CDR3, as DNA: TGTGCCAGCAGTCCCATATCAGCTGAAGCTTTCTTT. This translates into CASSPISAEAFF.

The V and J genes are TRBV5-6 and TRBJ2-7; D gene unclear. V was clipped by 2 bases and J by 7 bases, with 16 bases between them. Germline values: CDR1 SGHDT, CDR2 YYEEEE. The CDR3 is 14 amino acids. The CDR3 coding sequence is TGTGCCAGCAGCTTATGGCAGGCCCCGTGGGAGCAGTACTTC. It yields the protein CASSLWQAPWEQYF.

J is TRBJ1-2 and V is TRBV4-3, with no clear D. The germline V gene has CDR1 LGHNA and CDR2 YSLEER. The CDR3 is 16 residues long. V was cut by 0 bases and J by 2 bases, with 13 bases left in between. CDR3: CASSQDLRRLNYGYTF. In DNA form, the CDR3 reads TGCGCCAGCAGCCAAGATTTGCGACGGTTGAACTATGGCTACACCTTC.

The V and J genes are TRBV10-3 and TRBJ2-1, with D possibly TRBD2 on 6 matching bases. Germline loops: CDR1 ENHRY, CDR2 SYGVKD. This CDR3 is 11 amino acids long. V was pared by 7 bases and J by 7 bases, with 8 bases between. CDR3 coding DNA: TGTGCCATCACGGGGGAGAATGAGCAGTTCTTC. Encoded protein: CAITGENEQFF.

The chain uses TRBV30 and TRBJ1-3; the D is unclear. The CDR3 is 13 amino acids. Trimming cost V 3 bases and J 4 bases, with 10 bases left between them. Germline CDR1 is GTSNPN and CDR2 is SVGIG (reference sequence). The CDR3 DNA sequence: TGTGCCTGGAGGATGAAGGGAGGAAACACCATATATTTT. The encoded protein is CAWRMKGGNTIYF.

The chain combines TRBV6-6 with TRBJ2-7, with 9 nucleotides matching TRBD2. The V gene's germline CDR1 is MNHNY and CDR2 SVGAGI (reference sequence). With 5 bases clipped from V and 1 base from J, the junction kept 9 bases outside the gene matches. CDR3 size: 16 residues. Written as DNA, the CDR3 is TGTGCCAGCAGTCCCCAGGGAGCGGGGGGTTCCTACGAGCAGTACTTC. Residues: CASSPQGAGGSYEQYF.

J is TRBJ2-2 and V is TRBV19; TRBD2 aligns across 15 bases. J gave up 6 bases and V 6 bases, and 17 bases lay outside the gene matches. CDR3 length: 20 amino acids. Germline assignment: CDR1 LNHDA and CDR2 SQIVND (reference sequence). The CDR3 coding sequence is TGTGCCAGTAGCCCCTCTTTGGGACTAGCGGGGGGACGCTACTCCGGGGAGCTGTTTTTT. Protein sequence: CASSPSLGLAGGRYSGELFF.

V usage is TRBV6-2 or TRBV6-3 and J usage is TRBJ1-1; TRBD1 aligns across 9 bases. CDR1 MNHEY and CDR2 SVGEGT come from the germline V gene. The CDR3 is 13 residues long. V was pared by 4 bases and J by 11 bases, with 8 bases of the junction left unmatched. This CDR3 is CASSSAPGTGAFF. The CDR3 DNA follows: TGTGCCAGCAGTTCCGCGCCCGGGACAGGGGCTTTCTTT.

The CDR3 is CASSSRFGTGERNTIYF. The CDR3 DNA reads as TGTGCCAGCAGCTCGAGATTCGGGACAGGGGAGAGAAACACCATATATTTT. This sequence joins TRBV7-8 and TRBJ1-3; 10 bases align to TRBD1. Germline CDR1 SGHVS, CDR2 FQNEAQ. The CDR3 is 17 residues long. V lost 4 bases to trimming and J lost 5 bases; unmatched junction nucleotides: 11. The whole variable domain, remainder taken from reference TRBV7-8 and TRBJ1-3, is GAGVSQSPRYKVAKRGQDVALRCDPISGHVSLFWYQQALGQGPEFLTYFQNEAQLDKSGLPSDRFFAERPEGSVSTLKIQRTQQEDSAVYLCASSSRFGTGERNTIYFGEGSWLTVV.

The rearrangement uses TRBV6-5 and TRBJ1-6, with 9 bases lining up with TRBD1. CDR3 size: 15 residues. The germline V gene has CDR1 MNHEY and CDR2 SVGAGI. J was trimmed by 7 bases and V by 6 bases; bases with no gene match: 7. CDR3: CASRPQGAGNSPLHF. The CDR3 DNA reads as TGTGCCAGCAGACCACAGGGGGCAGGAAATTCACCCCTCCACTTT.

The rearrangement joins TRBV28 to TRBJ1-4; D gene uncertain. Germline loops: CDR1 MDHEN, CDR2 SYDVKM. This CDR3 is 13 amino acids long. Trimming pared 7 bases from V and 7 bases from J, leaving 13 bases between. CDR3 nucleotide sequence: TGTGCCAGCATCCCAAATGGCAGTGAAAAACTGTTTTTT. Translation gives CASIPNGSEKLFF.

Here the CDR3 reads CAIQGQPNTEAFF. The DNA for the CDR3 is TGTGCCATCCAAGGACAGCCCAACACTGAAGCTTTCTTT. The chain employs TRBV10-3 and TRBJ1-1, with a possible D match to TRBD1 (6 bases). The CDR3 spans 13 residues. Trimming cost V 8 bases and J 2 bases, with 12 bases left between them. Germline CDR1 reads ENHRY; CDR2 reads SYGVKD.

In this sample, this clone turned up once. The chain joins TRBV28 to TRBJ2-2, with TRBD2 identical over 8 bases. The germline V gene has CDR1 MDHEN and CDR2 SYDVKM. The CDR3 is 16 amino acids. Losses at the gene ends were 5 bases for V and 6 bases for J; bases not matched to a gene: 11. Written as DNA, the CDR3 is TGTGCCAGCAGTAACCCCTCCGGGGGGGCCGCCGGGGAGCTGTTTTTT. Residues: CASSNPSGGAAGELFF.

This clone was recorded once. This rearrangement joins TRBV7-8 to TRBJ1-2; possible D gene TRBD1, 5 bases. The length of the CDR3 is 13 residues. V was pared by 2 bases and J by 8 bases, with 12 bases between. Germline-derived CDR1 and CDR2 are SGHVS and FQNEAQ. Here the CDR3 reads CASSLQGTDGYTF. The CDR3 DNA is TGTGCCAGCAGCTTACAGGGTACGGACGGCTACACCTTC.

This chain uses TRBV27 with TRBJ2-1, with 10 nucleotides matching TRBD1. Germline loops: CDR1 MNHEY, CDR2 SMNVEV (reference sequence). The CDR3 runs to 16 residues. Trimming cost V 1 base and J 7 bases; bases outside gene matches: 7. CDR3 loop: CASSLWPGQGTNEQFF. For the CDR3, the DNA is TGTGCCAGCAGTTTATGGCCGGGACAGGGGACGAATGAGCAGTTCTTC.

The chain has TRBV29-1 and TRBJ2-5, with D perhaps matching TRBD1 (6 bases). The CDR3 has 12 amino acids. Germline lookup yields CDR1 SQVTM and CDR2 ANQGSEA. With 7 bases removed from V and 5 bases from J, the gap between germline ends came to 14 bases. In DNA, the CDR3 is TGCAGCGAGAAAACAGGGTCGGAGACCCAGTACTTC. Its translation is CSEKTGSETQYF.

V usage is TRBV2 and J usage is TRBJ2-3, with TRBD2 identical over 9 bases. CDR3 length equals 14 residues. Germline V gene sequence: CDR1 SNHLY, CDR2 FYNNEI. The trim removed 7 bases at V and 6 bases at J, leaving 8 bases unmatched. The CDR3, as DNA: TGTGCCAGCATTGGCGGGGGGGCCAGCGATACGCAGTATTTT. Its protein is CASIGGGASDTQYF. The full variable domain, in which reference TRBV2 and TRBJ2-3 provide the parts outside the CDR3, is EPEVTQTPSHQVTQMGQEVILRCVPISNHLYFYWYRQILGQKVEFLVSFYNNEISEKSEIFDDQFSVERPDGSNFTLKIRSTKLEDSAMYFCASIGGGASDTQYFGPGTRLTVL.